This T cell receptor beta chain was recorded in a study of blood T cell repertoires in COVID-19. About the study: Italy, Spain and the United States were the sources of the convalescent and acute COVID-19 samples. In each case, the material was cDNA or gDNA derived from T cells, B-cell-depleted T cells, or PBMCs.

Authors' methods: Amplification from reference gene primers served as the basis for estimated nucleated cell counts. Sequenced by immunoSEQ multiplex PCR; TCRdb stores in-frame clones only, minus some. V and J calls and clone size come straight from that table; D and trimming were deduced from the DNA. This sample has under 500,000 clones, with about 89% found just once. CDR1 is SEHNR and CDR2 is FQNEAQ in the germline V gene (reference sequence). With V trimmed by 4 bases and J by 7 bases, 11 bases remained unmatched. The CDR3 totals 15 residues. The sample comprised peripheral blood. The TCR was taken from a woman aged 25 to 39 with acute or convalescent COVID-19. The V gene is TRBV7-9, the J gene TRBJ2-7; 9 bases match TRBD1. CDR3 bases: TGTGCCAGCAGCTCACTTTCGGGGACAGGGTTAGAGCAGTACTTC. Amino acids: CASSSLSGTGLEQYF.